What follows are 30 T cell receptor beta chains derived from one specimen sequenced in a study of memory CD4+ T cells and cytomegalovirus serostatus. The method was immunoSEQ multiplex PCR; TCRdb's version includes in-frame clones alone and lacks a portion of them. The top ten hold approximately 4% of the sample, which has around 88,000 clones, about four fifths seen once. The sort gate was single viable CD3+CD4+CD8-CD45RO+ cells for memory CD4+ T cells. The sequenced sample was memory CD4+ T cells from blood. The source is an adult in good health and CMV-seropositive.

Only a few counts were recorded for this clone. The gene calls are TRBV4-3 and TRBJ2-7; 9 bases align to TRBD2. V was clipped by 2 bases and J by 3 bases; unmatched bases: 5. The CDR3 totals 15 residues. CDR1 and CDR2 (germline): LGHNA, YSLEER. The CDR3 nucleotides read TGCGCCAGCAGCCAACGGGTAGCGGGAGTCTACGAGCAGTACTTC. Translation: CASSQRVAGVYEQYF.

The genes are TRBV19 and TRBJ1-1; TRBD1 agrees at 7 bases. V lost 4 bases and J lost 1; bases outside the gene matches: 6. The CDR3 runs to 15 residues. The germline V gene encodes CDR1 LNHDA and CDR2 SQIVND (reference sequence). CDR3 DNA sequence: TGTGCCAGTAGTACAACCCACAGGGGGAACACTGAAGCTTTCTTT. Translation: CASSTTHRGNTEAFF.

This chain uses TRBV2 with TRBJ2-7, with 8 bases aligning to TRBD1. The CDR3 sequence is 13 residues long. CDR1 is SNHLY, CDR2 FYNNEI, per germline. Losses at the gene ends were 7 bases for V and 7 bases for J; bases not matched to a gene: 9. CDR3 protein: CASNPQGAEEQYF. The CDR3, as DNA: TGTGCCAGCAATCCTCAGGGGGCGGAAGAGCAGTACTTC. Using reference TRBV2 and TRBJ2-7 for the parts outside the CDR3, the full variable domain is EPEVTQTPSHQVTQMGQEVILRCVPISNHLYFYWYRQILGQKVEFLVSFYNNEISEKSEIFDDQFSVERPDGSNFTLKIRSTKLEDSAMYFCASNPQGAEEQYFGPGTRLTVT.

The chain has TRBV7-8 and TRBJ2-7; weak D call: TRBD2 (5 bases). The CDR3 spans 13 residues. With 5 bases removed from V and 6 bases from J, the gap between germline ends came to 14 bases. Germline-derived CDR1 and CDR2 are SGHVS and FQNEAQ. The CDR3 loop reads CASSLASQAEQYF. CDR3 bases: TGTGCCAGCAGCCTGGCTAGCCAAGCCGAGCAGTACTTC.

The rearrangement uses TRBV10-1 and TRBJ2-7; 10 positions agree with TRBD2. CDR1 and CDR2 (germline): WNHNN, SYGVQD (reference sequence). V shed 7 bases and J 3 bases; nucleotides not matched to a gene: 15. This CDR3 spans 17 amino acids. The CDR3 region is CASTSPTSGPYNYEQYF. CDR3 coding DNA: TGCGCCAGCACCTCACCGACTAGCGGGCCGTATAACTACGAGCAGTACTTC.

This chain uses TRBV28 with TRBJ1-2, with 10 positions matching TRBD1. Germline V lookup: CDR1 MDHEN, CDR2 SYDVKM. The CDR3 sequence is 15 residues long. V trimming: 6 bases; J trimming: 4 bases; junction bases outside the gene matches: 8. The CDR3 nucleotides are TGTGCCAGCAGCGTACGGACAGGGGGGGGCTATGGCTACACCTTC. Amino acids: CASSVRTGGGYGYTF.

This rearrangement joins TRBV5-1 to TRBJ2-5, with D unresolved. Germline CDR1 SGHRS, CDR2 YFSETQ. Trimming stripped 0 bases from V and 5 bases from J, with 5 bases between. This CDR3 contains 12 residues. The DNA of the CDR3 is TGCGCCAGCAGCTTGGAAGGGGAGACCCAGTACTTC. Translated, it gives CASSLEGETQYF.

The V and J genes are TRBV27 and TRBJ2-2; D might be TRBD1 or TRBD2, each matching 5 bases. Trimming pared 5 bases from V and 3 bases from J, leaving 10 bases between. Germline V CDR1 and CDR2: MNHEY, SMNVEV (reference sequence). This CDR3 is built from 14 residues. The CDR3 DNA reads as TGTGCCAGCAGTATGGGACCTTACACCGGGGAGCTGTTTTTT. Encoded protein: CASSMGPYTGELFF.

The chain recombines TRBV5-6 with TRBJ1-1; D not resolved. The CDR3 length is 17 residues. Germline V gene data show CDR1 as SGHDT and CDR2 as YYEEEE. Deletions cut 1 base from V and 1 base from J, with 17 bases between. The CDR3 region is CASSLTYGPEANTEAFF. The CDR3, as DNA: TGTGCCAGCAGCTTGACCTATGGCCCGGAAGCGAACACTGAAGCTTTCTTT. Full variable domain (outside the CDR3, taken from reference TRBV5-6 and TRBJ1-1): DAGVTQSPTHLIKTRGQQVTLRCSPKSGHDTVSWYQQALGQGPQFIFQYYEEEERQRGNFPDRFSGHQFPNYSSELNVNALLLGDSALYLCASSLTYGPEANTEAFFGQGTRLTVV.

The V and J genes are TRBV9 and TRBJ2-5; D is unclear. Trimming stripped 0 bases from V and 2 bases from J, with 11 bases between. The CDR3 is 15 amino acids. Germline lookup yields CDR1 SGDLS and CDR2 YYNGEE. The CDR3 spells CASSVEPFPQETQYF. The CDR3 region has the DNA TGTGCCAGCAGCGTAGAACCTTTTCCTCAAGAGACCCAGTACTTC.

This chain links TRBV30 with TRBJ1-3, with D unresolved. Germline-derived CDR1 and CDR2 are GTSNPN and SVGIG (reference sequence). The CDR3 is made up of 13 amino acids. Trimming left V 8 bases short and J 0 bases short, with 11 bases between. Here the CDR3 DNA reads TGTGCCATACAGCGTCGCTCTGGAAACACCATATATTTT. Translation gives CAIQRRSGNTIYF.

The rearrangement uses TRBV7-3 and TRBJ2-3, with TRBD2 as a possible D gene (6 bases). Germline values: CDR1 SGHTA, CDR2 FQGTGA. The ends were cut back, 4 bases at V and 2 bases at J, with 13 bases in the middle. The CDR3 has 15 amino acids. CDR3 in amino acids: CASSSGRYLTDTQYF. CDR3 bases: TGTGCCAGCAGCTCCGGGAGATACCTCACAGATACGCAGTATTTT.

This clone has just a few counts. CDR3 nucleotides: TGTGCCAGCAGTGCCACAGGGGGTCAGCCCCAGCATTTT. Translation gives CASSATGGQPQHF. V usage is TRBV6-5 and J usage is TRBJ1-5, with 8 bases identical to TRBD1. Germline assignment: CDR1 MNHEY and CDR2 SVGAGI. The CDR3 runs to 13 residues. V dropped 5 bases and J dropped 6; count of bases not matched to a gene: 3.

The V gene is TRBV29-1, the J gene TRBJ2-2, with unresolved D. Trimming cost V 4 bases and J 5 bases, with 5 bases left between them. This CDR3 has 11 amino acids. Germline-derived CDR1 and CDR2 are SQVTM and ANQGSEA. The CDR3 sequence: CSVGRTGELFF. In DNA form, the CDR3 reads TGCAGCGTTGGGCGAACCGGGGAGCTGTTTTTT.

V and J are TRBV5-1 and TRBJ2-7; 11 bases line up with TRBD2. Germline loops: CDR1 SGHRS, CDR2 YFSETQ. Trimming at V came to 0 bases and at J to 4 bases, leaving 3 bases not matched to a gene. This CDR3 is 15 amino acids long. The CDR3 loop is CASSLGLAGLYEQYF. The DNA for the CDR3 is TGCGCCAGCAGCTTGGGACTAGCGGGGTTATACGAGCAGTACTTC.

The V and J genes are TRBV19 and TRBJ2-3; the match to TRBD2 covers 8 bases. Unmatched junction bases numbered 14, after V lost 7 bases and J lost 2 bases. Per the germline V gene, CDR1 is LNHDA and CDR2 is SQIVND (reference sequence). The length of the CDR3 is 17 residues. The CDR3 DNA reads as TGTGCCAGTAACCCAACCCAGGGGCGGGAGGTCACAGATACGCAGTATTTT. It translates to CASNPTQGREVTDTQYF.

This chain uses TRBV29-1 with TRBJ2-1; 9 bases fit TRBD2. Germline CDR1 is SQVTM and CDR2 is ANQGSEA. Trimming cost V 5 bases and J 7 bases; bases outside gene matches: 12. The CDR3 consists of 15 residues. The CDR3 DNA sequence: TGCAGCGTTTGGGTGGCTAGCGGGACCAGGAATGAGCAGTTCTTC. It is translated as CSVWVASGTRNEQFF.

The V and J genes are TRBV5-1 and TRBJ2-5; a weak D match, TRBD2 (7 bases). CDR3 length equals 15 residues. The V gene's germline CDR1 is SGHRS and CDR2 YFSETQ. With 4 bases removed from V and 3 bases from J, the gap between germline ends came to 16 bases. Here the CDR3 reads CASSRGATREETQYF. As DNA, the CDR3 is TGCGCCAGCAGCCGGGGGGCGACCAGAGAAGAGACCCAGTACTTC.

This clone has a single count. The chain carries TRBV7-9 and TRBJ2-7, with D possibly TRBD1 on 6 matching bases. Trimming pared 5 bases from V and 3 bases from J, leaving 14 bases between. CDR3 length: 14 amino acids. Germline V gives CDR1 SEHNR, CDR2 FQNEAQ (reference sequence). The chain's CDR3 is CASSPSQGHYEQYF. CDR3 nucleotides: TGTGCCAGCAGCCCGAGTCAGGGGCACTACGAGCAGTACTTC.

J is TRBJ1-3 and V is TRBV10-3, with D unresolved. Deletions cut 0 bases from V and 0 bases from J, with 6 bases between. CDR1 and CDR2 from the germline V gene are ENHRY and SYGVKD. The CDR3 loop spans 15 amino acids. CDR3 in DNA: TGTGCCATCAGTGAGTCGGACGGCTCTGGAAACACCATATATTTT. Amino acid sequence: CAISESDGSGNTIYF.

J is TRBJ2-3 and V is TRBV28; 10 nucleotides match TRBD2. This CDR3 has 17 amino acids. Germline-derived CDR1 and CDR2 are MDHEN and SYDVKM. The V gene end was trimmed by 5 bases and the J gene end by 4 bases; junction bases not matched to a gene: 12. The CDR3 DNA is TGTGCCAGCAGTCCCGCGGCTAGCGGGAGAGGTGCAGATACGCAGTATTTT. Its protein product is CASSPAASGRGADTQYF.

This clone appeared once. The chain recombines TRBV7-3 with TRBJ2-1, with D unresolved. The CDR3 consists of 16 residues. CDR1 is SGHTA and CDR2 is FQGTGA in the germline V gene. V lost 1 base, J lost 7 bases, and 17 bases lay in between. CDR3 sequence: CASSLSTTPLLNEQFF. CDR3 coding DNA: TGTGCCAGCAGCTTAAGCACCACCCCGCTCTTGAATGAGCAGTTCTTC.

The chain couples TRBV11-1 to TRBJ2-7, with D hard to call. The CDR3 has 13 residues. The ends were cut back, 7 bases at V and 3 bases at J, with 13 bases in the middle. Germline CDR1 is SGHAT and CDR2 is FQDESV (reference sequence). CDR3 coding DNA: TGTGCCAGCACCCCGCGGAACCACTACGAGCAGTACTTC. Translated: CASTPRNHYEQYF. Variable domain in full (rest from reference TRBV11-1 and TRBJ2-7): EAEVAQSPRYKITEKSQAVAFWCDPISGHATLYWYRQILGQGPELLVQFQDESVVDDSQLPKDRFSAERLKGVDSTLKIQPAELGDSAMYLCASTPRNHYEQYFGPGTRLTVT.

V usage is TRBV5-4 and J usage is TRBJ1-2; 11 bases fit TRBD1. Germline V CDR1 and CDR2: SGHNT, YYREEE (reference sequence). The CDR3 length is 15 residues. The V and J ends lost 5 bases and 8 bases, in that order; junction bases with no gene match: 11. In nucleotides, the CDR3 is TGTGCCAGCAGACGATCCACCGGGACAGGGGGAGGCTACACCTTC. Its protein is CASRRSTGTGGGYTF.

The chain has TRBV2 and TRBJ2-7; D call uncertain. Trimming pared 3 bases from V and 6 bases from J, leaving 9 bases between. CDR1 SNHLY and CDR2 FYNNEI come from the germline V gene. CDR3 length: 12 residues. The CDR3 region is CASSEGGGEQYF. Here the CDR3 DNA reads TGTGCCAGCAGTGAGGGTGGTGGCGAGCAGTACTTC.

This clone came up once. The V and J genes are TRBV7-3 and TRBJ2-6, with 9 bases aligning to TRBD1. The germline V gene has CDR1 SGHTA and CDR2 FQGTGA. Trimming cost V 2 bases and J 2 bases; bases outside gene matches: 7. This CDR3 has 18 amino acids. The CDR3 reads CASSLYRGHQTGANVLTF. CDR3 sequence (DNA): TGTGCCAGCAGCTTATACAGGGGGCATCAGACTGGGGCCAACGTCCTGACTTTC.

V is TRBV7-9 and J is TRBJ2-3, with D perhaps matching TRBD1 (6 bases). CDR1 and CDR2 from the germline V gene are SEHNR and FQNEAQ (reference sequence). The CDR3 consists of 13 residues. V lost 6 bases, J lost 0 bases, and 7 bases lay in between. The CDR3 protein is CASRQGSTDTQYF. In DNA, the CDR3 is TGTGCCAGCAGACAGGGCAGCACAGATACGCAGTATTTT.

As DNA, the CDR3 is TGCGCCAGCAGCCCCTCGGCGGACAGTGACATTCAGTACTTC. It encodes CASSPSADSDIQYF. The rearrangement uses TRBV4-1 and TRBJ2-4, with D maybe TRBD1 (6 bases). This CDR3 has 14 amino acids. V shed 4 bases and J shed 8 bases, with 15 bases lying between them. Germline V gene data show CDR1 as MGHRA and CDR2 as YSYEKL.

The V and J genes are TRBV28 and TRBJ1-5; D is unclear. CDR3 size: 15 residues. The V and J ends lost 3 bases and 0 bases respectively, with 9 bases between them. Germline V gene lookup returns CDR1 MDHEN and CDR2 SYDVKM. CDR3 sequence (DNA): TGTGCCAGCAGTTTGACGGATTATAGCAATCAGCCCCAGCATTTT. Amino acids: CASSLTDYSNQPQHF.

This rearrangement joins TRBV2 to TRBJ1-4; no clear D. Germline lookup yields CDR1 SNHLY and CDR2 FYNNEI. The V and J ends lost 6 bases and 8 bases respectively, with 10 bases between them. The CDR3 is made up of 12 amino acids. CDR3 residues: CASSGSGEKLFF. CDR3 DNA: TGTGCCAGCAGCGGGTCAGGAGAAAAACTGTTTTTT. Full variable domain (missing parts from reference TRBV2 and TRBJ1-4): EPEVTQTPSHQVTQMGQEVILRCVPISNHLYFYWYRQILGQKVEFLVSFYNNEISEKSEIFDDQFSVERPDGSNFTLKIRSTKLEDSAMYFCASSGSGEKLFFGSGTQLSVL.